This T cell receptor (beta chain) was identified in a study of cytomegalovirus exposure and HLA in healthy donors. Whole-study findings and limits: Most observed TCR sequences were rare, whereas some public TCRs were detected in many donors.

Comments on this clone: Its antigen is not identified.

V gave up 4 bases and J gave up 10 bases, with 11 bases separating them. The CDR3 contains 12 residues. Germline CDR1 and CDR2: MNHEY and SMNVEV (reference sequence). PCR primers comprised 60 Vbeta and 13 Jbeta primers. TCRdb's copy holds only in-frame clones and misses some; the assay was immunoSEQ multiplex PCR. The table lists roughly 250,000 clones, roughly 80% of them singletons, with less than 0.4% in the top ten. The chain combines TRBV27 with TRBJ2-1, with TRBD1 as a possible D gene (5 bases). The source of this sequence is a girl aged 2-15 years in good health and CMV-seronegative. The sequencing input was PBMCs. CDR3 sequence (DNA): TGTGCCAGCAGTTCTGACAGCCGGGAGCAGTTCTTC. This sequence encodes CASSSDSREQFF.